The 23 T cell receptor beta chains given below trace back to one sample, sequenced in a study of blood T cell repertoires in COVID-19. Data came from immunoSEQ multiplex PCR; TCRdb stores just in-frame clones and leaves some out. This table holds some 500,000 clones, about 89% found once. The sequenced sample was peripheral blood. The receptors stem from a woman aged 50 to 60 with COVID-19, enrolled during active disease.

The rearrangement joins TRBV10-3 to TRBJ2-5, with D possibly matching TRBD2 (7 bases). The V gene's germline CDR1 is ENHRY and CDR2 SYGVKD. The CDR3 consists of 14 residues. The V gene lost 4 bases and the J gene lost 1 base, with 10 bases spanning the gap. As DNA, the CDR3 is TGTGCCATCAGTGGGGGAGGGGGCCAAGAGACCCAGTACTTC. Its protein is CAISGGGGQETQYF.

J is TRBJ2-1 and V is TRBV20-1; no clear D. The CDR3 contains 11 residues. The V end lost 6 bases, the J end lost 0 bases, and 3 bases lay between the germline ends. Germline CDR1 and CDR2: DFQATT and SNEGSKA (reference sequence). The CDR3 here is CSAHSYNEQFF. CDR3 DNA sequence: TGCAGTGCACACTCCTACAATGAGCAGTTCTTC.

This clone was picked up one time. The chain recombines TRBV6-5 with TRBJ2-7, with TRBD1 as a possible D gene (5 bases). V was cut by 5 bases and J by 6 bases, with 11 bases left in between. CDR3 size: 12 residues. Germline V gives CDR1 MNHEY, CDR2 SVGAGI. The chain's CDR3 is CASSLDTREQYF. The DNA of the CDR3 is TGTGCCAGCAGTCTGGACACTCGCGAGCAGTACTTC.

The chain combines TRBV25-1 with TRBJ2-3; unclear D gene. Germline V gives CDR1 MGHDK, CDR2 SYGVNS. There are 13 residues in the CDR3. The V gene lost 3 bases and the J gene lost 3 bases, with 7 bases spanning the gap. The CDR3 region is CASSDRGTDTQYF. The DNA for the CDR3 is TGTGCCAGCAGTGACAGAGGAACAGATACGCAGTATTTT.

The gene calls are TRBV10-3 and TRBJ1-2, with no clear D. Germline V gene data show CDR1 as ENHRY and CDR2 as SYGVKD. V gave up 0 bases and J gave up 8 bases, with 13 bases separating them. The CDR3 is 14 residues long. DNA of the CDR3: TGTGCCATCAGTGAGTCGGGTTCCGGGTGGGGCTACACCTTC. Its translation is CAISESGSGWGYTF.

The chain recombines TRBV24-1 with TRBJ1-2, with D hard to call. The germline gives CDR1 KGHDR, CDR2 SFDVKD. This CDR3 has 15 residues. Deletions cut 4 bases from V and 3 bases from J, with 14 bases between. CDR3 amino acids: CATSDPDGLDYGYTF. In DNA form, the CDR3 reads TGTGCCACCAGTGACCCTGACGGACTTGACTATGGCTACACCTTC.

The chain has TRBV28 and TRBJ2-7, with D perhaps TRBD1 (5 bases). V lost 5 bases and J lost 1, with 18 bases in between. This CDR3 is built from 16 residues. From germline, CDR1 is MDHEN and CDR2 SYDVKM. CDR3 in DNA: TGTGCCAGCAGTACCCGACAGCCCAAGACGTCCTACGAGCAGTACTTC. Translation gives CASSTRQPKTSYEQYF.

The chain links TRBV10-1 to TRBJ2-1; D not resolved. Germline V gene lookup returns CDR1 WNHNN and CDR2 SYGVQD (reference sequence). The CDR3 runs to 15 residues. Deletions cut 6 bases from V and 7 bases from J, with 19 bases between. CDR3 region: CASSAAVAAGNEQFF. The CDR3 DNA follows: TGCGCCAGCAGCGCAGCTGTAGCAGCCGGGAATGAGCAGTTCTTC.

V usage is TRBV7-3 and J usage is TRBJ1-2, with TRBD1 matching over 9 bases. CDR1 is SGHTA and CDR2 is FQGTGA in the germline V gene. The junction had 5 bases not matched to a gene; V was cut back by 3 bases and J by 6 bases. This CDR3 comprises 14 residues. CDR3 bases: TGTGCCAGCAGCTTCGCCGGGACAGGGAATGGCTACACCTTC. Encoded protein: CASSFAGTGNGYTF.

The chain links TRBV10-3 to TRBJ2-3, with 7 bases fitting TRBD1. Per the germline V gene, CDR1 is ENHRY and CDR2 is SYGVKD. After removal of 5 bases from V and 3 bases from J, the junction contained 8 bases not matched to a gene. The CDR3 is 15 amino acids. CDR3 nucleotides: TGTGCCATCAGTACAAACAGGGGAAGGACAGATACGCAGTATTTT. It encodes CAISTNRGRTDTQYF.

Concerning this clone: Different DNA sequences within this sample yield the same CDR3. J is TRBJ2-7 and V is TRBV4-1; 7 bases agree with TRBD1. The CDR3 consists of 14 residues. V trimming: 3 bases; J trimming: 3 bases; junction bases outside the gene matches: 5. In germline, CDR1 is MGHRA, CDR2 YSYEKL. The CDR3, as DNA: TGCGCCAGCAGCCAGAGGACAGGAGGCTACGAGCAGTACTTC. This encodes CASSQRTGGYEQYF.

V and J are TRBV20-1 and TRBJ1-1; 9 nucleotides line up with TRBD1. Per germline, CDR1 DFQATT and CDR2 SNEGSKA (reference sequence). The CDR3 is 14 residues long. V dropped 3 bases and J dropped 8; count of bases not matched to a gene: 10. The CDR3 spells CSASLQDRGLEAFF. The CDR3 region has the DNA TGCAGTGCTAGTTTGCAGGACAGGGGTCTCGAAGCTTTCTTT.

The gene calls are TRBV5-1 and TRBJ2-2, with 7 bases that match TRBD1. CDR3 length equals 15 residues. Germline CDR1 is SGHRS and CDR2 is YFSETQ. V was pared by 6 bases and J by 0 bases, with 5 bases of the junction left unmatched. CDR3 nucleotide sequence: TGCGCCAGCAACGTAGGGGGCGCGAACACCGGGGAGCTGTTTTTT. This translates into CASNVGGANTGELFF.

The gene calls are TRBV1 and TRBJ1-2. TRBV1 is assigned pseudogene status. This CDR3 is built from 14 residues. The CDR3 loop reads CTSSQVWVRDGYTF. CDR3 nucleotide sequence: TGCACCAGCAGCCAAGTCTGGGTGAGGGATGGCTACACCTTC.

The chain links TRBV4-1 to TRBJ2-2, with D perhaps matching TRBD2 (5 bases). CDR3 length: 16 residues. The V end was cut by 0 bases, the J end by 5 bases, with 13 bases between. CDR1 and CDR2 (germline): MGHRA, YSYEKL. For the CDR3, the DNA is TGCGCCAGCAGCCAAGATCCCGGAGGAAGAACCGGGGAGCTGTTTTTT. Translated: CASSQDPGGRTGELFF.

The chain employs TRBV7-9 and TRBJ1-1, with TRBD1 as a possible D gene (6 bases). CDR3 length equals 15 residues. Germline V gene sequence: CDR1 SEHNR, CDR2 FQNEAQ (reference sequence). V was clipped by 1 base and J by 0 bases, with 9 bases between them. The CDR3 sequence is CASSLVGGMNTEAFF. Here the CDR3 DNA reads TGTGCCAGCAGCTTAGTAGGGGGAATGAACACTGAAGCTTTCTTT.

This chain links TRBV4-1 with TRBJ2-4; 9 nucleotides align to TRBD1. Germline lookup yields CDR1 MGHRA and CDR2 YSYEKL. The length of the CDR3 is 15 residues. Losses at the gene ends were 4 bases for V and 7 bases for J; bases not matched to a gene: 8. CDR3: CASSPLTGGRNIQYF. CDR3 nucleotide sequence: TGCGCCAGCAGCCCTCTCACAGGGGGCCGGAACATTCAGTACTTC.

V gene TRBV7-9 combines with J gene TRBJ2-1; D possibly corresponds to TRBD2 (6 bases). Germline V gives CDR1 SEHNR, CDR2 FQNEAQ (reference sequence). CDR3 length equals 16 residues. The germline V and J ends were trimmed by 4 bases and 0 bases, with 13 bases remaining between them. CDR3 region: CASSSPEGPSYNEQFF. The CDR3 bases are TGTGCCAGCAGCTCCCCGGAGGGGCCCTCCTACAATGAGCAGTTCTTC.

The sample holds one count of this clone. This chain uses TRBV6-5 with TRBJ2-2; D ambiguous. The germline V gene encodes CDR1 MNHEY and CDR2 SVGAGI. Trimming took off 6 bases at V and 5 bases at J, with 13 bases between the two ends. The CDR3 has 14 amino acids. The CDR3 DNA reads TGTGCCAGCAGAGTCGACACATTTACCGGGGAGCTGTTTTTT. This sequence encodes CASRVDTFTGELFF.

The V call is TRBV19, the J call TRBJ1-2; 12 nucleotides agree with TRBD1. V dropped 9 bases and J dropped 3; count of bases not matched to a gene: 11. The V gene's germline CDR1 is LNHDA and CDR2 SQIVND (reference sequence). The length of the CDR3 is 16 residues. DNA of the CDR3: TGTGCCAGAATCCGGGACAGGGGGCGTAGTGACTATGGCTACACCTTC. Translation gives CARIRDRGRSDYGYTF.

The chain uses TRBV25-1 and TRBJ2-3; 8 positions match TRBD1. After removal of 3 bases from V and 3 bases from J, the junction contained 2 bases not matched to a gene. The CDR3 consists of 14 residues. Germline lookup yields CDR1 MGHDK and CDR2 SYGVNS. The chain's CDR3 is CASSDHRGTDTQYF. CDR3 bases: TGTGCCAGCAGTGACCACAGGGGGACAGATACGCAGTATTTT.

The gene calls are TRBV21-1 and TRBJ2-1; the table's TRBD2 call for D was not verified on the DNA. TRBV21-1 is deemed a pseudogene. This CDR3 has 10 amino acids. The CDR3 bases are TGTGCCAGCACCAAAGCGCGACAGTTCTTC. Amino acid sequence: CASTKARQFF.

Worth noting for this clone: The limits of the CDR3 on the DNA are not certain, so only TCRdb's listed CDR3 is given. This sequence joins TRBV30 and TRBJ2-2; the table names TRBD2, a call not compared with the DNA. The CDR3 is made up of 12 amino acids, end residues included. Germline V gene sequence: CDR1 GTSNPN, CDR2 SVGIG (reference sequence). CDR3 loop: CAWSRRAGELFF.